Following are 15 T cell receptor beta chains from one sample sequenced in a study of blood T cell repertoires in COVID-19. This table comes from immunoSEQ multiplex PCR, and its TCRdb copy is limited to in-frame clones, with some not included. Among about 100,000 clones, around 84% were seen once, and the ten largest hold 17%. Sequencing was performed on peripheral blood. These receptors all stem from an older woman with acute or convalescent COVID-19.

The V and J genes are TRBV1 and TRBJ1-1; TRBD1 is the table's D call and was not checked against the DNA. TRBV1 is recorded as a pseudogene. The CDR3 loop spans 16 amino acids. The DNA of the CDR3 is TGCACCAGCAGCCAAGATGTGGCAGGGGGACGGACTGAAGCTTTCTTT. Protein: CTSSQDVAGGRTEAFF.

This chain joins TRBV18 and TRBJ1-1; no reliable D call. V lost 1 base, J lost 0 bases, and 9 bases lay in between. The CDR3 has 15 amino acids. Germline V gene data show CDR1 as KGHSH and CDR2 as LQKENI. The CDR3 nucleotides are TGTGCCAGCTCACCACAACAGAACATGAACACTGAAGCTTTCTTT. Protein sequence: CASSPQQNMNTEAFF.

The chain joins TRBV7-9 to TRBJ1-1, with no clear D. The CDR3 sequence is 12 residues long. Deletions cut 1 base from V and 5 bases from J, with 5 bases between. Germline V lookup: CDR1 SEHNR, CDR2 FQNEAQ (reference sequence). The CDR3 sequence: CASSLVVTEAFF. The CDR3 DNA is TGTGCCAGCAGCTTAGTAGTAACTGAAGCTTTCTTT. Supplemented by reference TRBV7-9 and TRBJ1-1, the full variable domain reads DTGVSQNPRHKITKRGQNVTFRCDPISEHNRLYWYRQTLGQGPEFLTYFQNEAQLEKSRLLSDRFSAERPKGSFSTLEIQRTEQGDSAMYLCASSLVVTEAFFGQGTRLTVV.

The chain is built from TRBV7-2 and TRBJ2-7, with 7 bases identical to TRBD1. V was clipped by 2 bases and J by 4 bases; unmatched bases: 8. From germline, CDR1 is SGHTA and CDR2 FQGNSA. The CDR3 is 15 residues long. Written as DNA, the CDR3 is TGTGCCAGCAGCTTACGCTGGACAGGAGCATACGAGCAGTACTTC. It yields the protein CASSLRWTGAYEQYF.

The rearrangement joins TRBV7-9 to TRBJ1-6; D gene unclear. V was cut by 1 base and J by 12 bases, with 7 bases left in between. CDR1 is SEHNR, CDR2 FQNEAQ, per germline (reference sequence). This CDR3 region has 12 residues. As DNA, the CDR3 is TGTGCCAGCAGCTTAGAACCGGGACCCCTCCACTTT. Translated: CASSLEPGPLHF.

The genes are TRBV18 and TRBJ1-2; TRBD1 matches 10 bases. CDR1 and CDR2 (germline): KGHSH, LQKENI. V trimming: 6 bases; J trimming: 3 bases; junction bases outside the gene matches: 4. There are 14 residues in the CDR3. DNA of the CDR3: TGTGCCAGCTCTAAGACAGGGGGCGACTATGGCTACACCTTC. Encoded protein: CASSKTGGDYGYTF. Looking up the rest from reference TRBV18 and TRBJ1-2 gives the full variable domain: NAGVMQNPRHLVRRRGQEARLRCSPMKGHSHVYWYRQLPEEGLKFMVYLQKENIIDESGMPKERFSAEFPKEGPSILRIQQVVRGDSAAYFCASSKTGGDYGYTFGSGTRLTVV.

The V and J genes are TRBV5-1 and TRBJ1-5, with 9 nucleotides matching TRBD1. Germline lookup yields CDR1 SGHRS and CDR2 YFSETQ. V was clipped by 0 bases and J by 9 bases; unmatched bases: 7. CDR3 length: 15 residues. DNA of the CDR3: TGCGCCAGCAGCTTGGCGGGACAGGGAACAGGGCCCCAGCATTTT. It translates to CASSLAGQGTGPQHF.

V gene TRBV19 combines with J gene TRBJ2-5; 9 positions match TRBD2. Germline V gene lookup returns CDR1 LNHDA and CDR2 SQIVND (reference sequence). V trimming: 6 bases; J trimming: 5 bases; junction bases outside the gene matches: 10. The CDR3 sequence is 15 residues long. CDR3 residues: CASRSGAGGQETQYF. CDR3 nucleotides: TGTGCCAGTAGAAGCGGCGCGGGGGGGCAGGAGACCCAGTACTTC. Together with reference TRBV19 and TRBJ2-5, the CDR3 gives the full variable domain: DGGITQSPKYLFRKEGQNVTLSCEQNLNHDAMYWYRQDPGQGLRLIYYSQIVNDFQKGDIAEGYSVSREKKESFPLTVTSAQKNPTAFYLCASRSGAGGQETQYFGPGTRLLVL.

The rearrangement joins TRBV10-3 to TRBJ1-5, with D possibly TRBD1 on 5 matching bases. CDR1 and CDR2 (germline): ENHRY, SYGVKD. Trimming cost V 4 bases and J 9 bases, with 13 bases left between them. CDR3 length: 13 residues. CDR3 residues: CAISGTTQGPQHF. Here the CDR3 DNA reads TGTGCCATCAGTGGGACTACCCAGGGGCCCCAGCATTTT.

In this sample, this clone turned up many times. The chain links TRBV15 to TRBJ1-1; D may be TRBD1 (5 bases). Trimming cost V 0 bases and J 4 bases, with 9 bases left between them. Germline CDR1 is LNHNV and CDR2 is YYDKDF (reference sequence). CDR3 length: 14 residues. The CDR3 nucleotides are TGTGCCACCAGCAGAGATCCAGGGCTCACTGAAGCTTTCTTT. Translated: CATSRDPGLTEAFF.

This chain uses TRBV18 with TRBJ1-5, with 7 bases that match TRBD1. The germline CDR1 and CDR2 sequences are KGHSH and LQKENI. The CDR3 extends over 15 amino acids. The ends lost 6 bases at V and 3 bases at J; junction bases unmatched: 8. The CDR3 is CASSRDRVDNQPQHF. DNA of the CDR3: TGTGCCAGCTCCCGCGACAGGGTGGACAATCAGCCCCAGCATTTT.

The DNA for the CDR3 is TGTGCCAGCAGCGTATCTGTGGGGAGCTCCTACAATGAGCAGTTCTTC. Encoded protein: CASSVSVGSSYNEQFF. V is TRBV9 and J is TRBJ2-1; perhaps TRBD2 as D (5 bases). The CDR3 spans 16 residues. From germline, CDR1 is SGDLS and CDR2 YYNGEE. Between the trimmed V and J ends, which lost 1 base and 0 bases, there was a span of 11 bases.

The chain uses TRBV2 and TRBJ2-7; D is undetermined. The CDR3 is 15 amino acids. Trimming removed 0 bases from V and 3 bases from J, with 12 bases in between. Germline values: CDR1 SNHLY, CDR2 FYNNEI. This chain's CDR3 is CASSEALKLIYEQYF. DNA for the CDR3: TGTGCCAGCAGTGAAGCGCTCAAACTAATCTACGAGCAGTACTTC. Supplemented by reference TRBV2 and TRBJ2-7, the full variable domain reads EPEVTQTPSHQVTQMGQEVILRCVPISNHLYFYWYRQILGQKVEFLVSFYNNEISEKSEIFDDQFSVERPDGSNFTLKIRSTKLEDSAMYFCASSEALKLIYEQYFGPGTRLTVT.

This chain uses TRBV7-6 with TRBJ2-3; D is unclear. Germline-derived CDR1 and CDR2 are SGHVS and FNYEAQ. CDR3 size: 13 residues. Trimming left V 3 bases short and J 3 bases short, with 7 bases between. CDR3 amino acids: CASSFQMTDTQYF. The CDR3 nucleotides are TGTGCCAGCAGCTTTCAGATGACAGATACGCAGTATTTT. Together with reference TRBV7-6 and TRBJ2-3, the CDR3 gives the full variable domain: GAGVSQSPRYKVTKRGQDVALRCDPISGHVSLYWYRQALGQGPEFLTYFNYEAQQDKSGLPNDRFSAERPEGSISTLTIQRTEQRDSAMYRCASSFQMTDTQYFGPGTRLTVL.

The chain couples TRBV19 to TRBJ2-5; 7 nucleotides agree with TRBD1. This CDR3 has 13 residues. Germline-derived CDR1 and CDR2 are LNHDA and SQIVND (reference sequence). With 4 bases clipped from V and 7 bases from J, the junction kept 6 bases outside the gene matches. The CDR3, as DNA: TGTGCCAGTAGTAAGGGGACAGTGGGGACCCAGTACTTC. Translating gives CASSKGTVGTQYF. The full variable domain, in which reference TRBV19 and TRBJ2-5 provide the parts outside the CDR3, is DGGITQSPKYLFRKEGQNVTLSCEQNLNHDAMYWYRQDPGQGLRLIYYSQIVNDFQKGDIAEGYSVSREKKESFPLTVTSAQKNPTAFYLCASSKGTVGTQYFGPGTRLLVL.